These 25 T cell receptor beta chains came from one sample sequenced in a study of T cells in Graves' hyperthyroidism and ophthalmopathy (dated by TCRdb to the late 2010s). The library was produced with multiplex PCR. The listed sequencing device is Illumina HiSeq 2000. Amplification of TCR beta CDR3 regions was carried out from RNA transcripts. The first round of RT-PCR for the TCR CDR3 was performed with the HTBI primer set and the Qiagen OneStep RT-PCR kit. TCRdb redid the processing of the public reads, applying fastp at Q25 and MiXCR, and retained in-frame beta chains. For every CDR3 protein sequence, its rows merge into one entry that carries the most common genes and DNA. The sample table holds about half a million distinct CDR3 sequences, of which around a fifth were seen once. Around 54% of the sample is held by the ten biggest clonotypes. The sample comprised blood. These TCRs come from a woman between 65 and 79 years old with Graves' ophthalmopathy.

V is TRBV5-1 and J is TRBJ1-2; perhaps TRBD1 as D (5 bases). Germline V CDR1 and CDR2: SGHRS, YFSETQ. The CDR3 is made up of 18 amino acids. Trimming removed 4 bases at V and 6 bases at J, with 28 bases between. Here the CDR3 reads CASSPWGTKEYGTDGYTF. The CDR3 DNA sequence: TGCGCCAGCAGCCCGTGGGGGACTAAGGAATATGGTACGGATGGCTACACCTTC.

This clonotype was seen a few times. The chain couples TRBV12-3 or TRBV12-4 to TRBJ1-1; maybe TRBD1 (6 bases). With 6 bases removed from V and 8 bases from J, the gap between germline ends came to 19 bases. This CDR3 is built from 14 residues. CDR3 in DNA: TGTGCCAGCAGGGACGGGACACTAAGTGGGGAAGCTTTCTTT. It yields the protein CASRDGTLSGEAFF.

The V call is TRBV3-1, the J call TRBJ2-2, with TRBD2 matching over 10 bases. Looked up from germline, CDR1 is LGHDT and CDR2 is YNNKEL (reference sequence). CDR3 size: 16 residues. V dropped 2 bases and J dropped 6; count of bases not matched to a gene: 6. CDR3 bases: TGTGCCAGCAGCCAAAGGGGAAGCGGGAGGGCCGGGGAGCTGTTTTTT. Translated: CASSQRGSGRAGELFF.

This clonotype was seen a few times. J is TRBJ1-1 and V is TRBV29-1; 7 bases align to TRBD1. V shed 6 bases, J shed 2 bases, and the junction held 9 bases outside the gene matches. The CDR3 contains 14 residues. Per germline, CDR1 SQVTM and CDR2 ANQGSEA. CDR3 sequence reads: CSVTQGVLNTEAFF. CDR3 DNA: TGCAGCGTGACCCAGGGGGTACTTAACACTGAAGCTTTCTTT.

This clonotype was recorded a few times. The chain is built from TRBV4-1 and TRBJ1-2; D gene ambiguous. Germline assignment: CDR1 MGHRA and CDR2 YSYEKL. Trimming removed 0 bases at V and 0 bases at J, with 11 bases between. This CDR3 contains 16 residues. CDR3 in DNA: TGCGCCAGCAGCCAAGAAAGTCGCACAGCTAACTATGGCTACACCTTC. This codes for CASSQESRTANYGYTF.

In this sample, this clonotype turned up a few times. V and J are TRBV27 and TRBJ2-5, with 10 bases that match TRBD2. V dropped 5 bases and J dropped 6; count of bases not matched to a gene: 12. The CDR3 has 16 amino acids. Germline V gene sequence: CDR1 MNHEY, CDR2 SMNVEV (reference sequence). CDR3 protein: CASSLEATSGKQTQYF. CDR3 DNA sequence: TGTGCCAGCAGTCTAGAGGCCACTAGCGGGAAGCAGACCCAGTACTTC.

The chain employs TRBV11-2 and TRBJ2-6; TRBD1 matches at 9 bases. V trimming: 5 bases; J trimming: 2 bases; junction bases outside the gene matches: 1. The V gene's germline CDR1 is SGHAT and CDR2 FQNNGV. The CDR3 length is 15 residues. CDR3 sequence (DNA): TGTGCCAGCAGCGGGGACAGGGCTGGGGCCAACGTCCTGACTTTC. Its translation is CASSGDRAGANVLTF.

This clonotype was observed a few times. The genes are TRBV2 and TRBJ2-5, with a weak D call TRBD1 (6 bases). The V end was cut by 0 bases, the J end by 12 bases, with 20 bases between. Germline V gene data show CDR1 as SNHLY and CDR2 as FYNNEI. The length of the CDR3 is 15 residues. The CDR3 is CASSEALESNYREYF. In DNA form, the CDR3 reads TGTGCCAGCAGTGAAGCGCTGGAATCCAATTACAGGGAGTACTTC.

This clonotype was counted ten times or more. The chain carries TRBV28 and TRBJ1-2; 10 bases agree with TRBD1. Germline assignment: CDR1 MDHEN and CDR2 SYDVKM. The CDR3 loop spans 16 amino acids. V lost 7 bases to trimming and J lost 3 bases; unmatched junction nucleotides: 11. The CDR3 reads CASKTPVGQGYYGYTF. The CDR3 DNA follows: TGTGCCAGCAAGACCCCGGTGGGACAGGGGTACTATGGCTACACCTTC.

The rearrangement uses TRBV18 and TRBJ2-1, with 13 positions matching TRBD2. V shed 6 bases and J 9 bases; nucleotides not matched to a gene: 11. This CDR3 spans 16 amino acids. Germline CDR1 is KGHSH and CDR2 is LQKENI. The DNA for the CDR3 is TGTGCCAGCTCCCCTAGGACTAGCGGGAGCCAGGGTGAGCAGTTCTTC. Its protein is CASSPRTSGSQGEQFF.

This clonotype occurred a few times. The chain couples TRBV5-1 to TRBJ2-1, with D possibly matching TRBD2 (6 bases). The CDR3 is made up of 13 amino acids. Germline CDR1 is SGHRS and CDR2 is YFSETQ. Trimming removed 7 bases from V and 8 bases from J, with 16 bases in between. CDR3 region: CASRVLAPDEQFF. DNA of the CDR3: TGCGCCAGCCGAGTACTAGCCCCGGATGAGCAGTTCTTC. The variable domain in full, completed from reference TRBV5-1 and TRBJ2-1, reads KAGVTQTPRYLIKTRGQQVTLSCSPISGHRSVSWYQQTPGQGLQFLFEYFSETQRNKGNFPGRFSGRQFSNSRSEMNVSTLELGDSALYLCASRVLAPDEQFFGPGTRLTVL.

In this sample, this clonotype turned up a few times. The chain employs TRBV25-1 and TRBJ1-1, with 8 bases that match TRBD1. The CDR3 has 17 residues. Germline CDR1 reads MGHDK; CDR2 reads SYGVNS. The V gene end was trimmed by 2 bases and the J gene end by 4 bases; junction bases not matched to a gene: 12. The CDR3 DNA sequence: TGTGCCAGCAGTGAAAACAGGGGGGGGGGGCTGGGCACTGAAGCTTTCTTT. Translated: CASSENRGGGLGTEAFF.

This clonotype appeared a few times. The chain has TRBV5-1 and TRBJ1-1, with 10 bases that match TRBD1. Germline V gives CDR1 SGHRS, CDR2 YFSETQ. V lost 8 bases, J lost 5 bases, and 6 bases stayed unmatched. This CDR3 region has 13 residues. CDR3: CASRQGAQTEAFF. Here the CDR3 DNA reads TGCGCCAGTAGACAGGGGGCGCAGACTGAAGCTTTCTTT.

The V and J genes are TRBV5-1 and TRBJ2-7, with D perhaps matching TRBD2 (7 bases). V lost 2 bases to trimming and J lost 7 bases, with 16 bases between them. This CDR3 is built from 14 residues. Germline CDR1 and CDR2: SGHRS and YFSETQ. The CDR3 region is CASSFGGSQGEQYF. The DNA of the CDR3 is TGCGCCAGCAGCTTCGGCGGGAGCCAGGGGGAGCAGTACTTC.

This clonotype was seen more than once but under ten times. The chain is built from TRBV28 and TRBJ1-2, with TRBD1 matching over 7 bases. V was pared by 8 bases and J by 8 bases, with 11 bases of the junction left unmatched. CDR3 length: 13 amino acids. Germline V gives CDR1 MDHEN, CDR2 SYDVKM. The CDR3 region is CASQRLQGLGYTF. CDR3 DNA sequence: TGTGCCAGCCAACGATTACAGGGGTTGGGCTACACCTTC.

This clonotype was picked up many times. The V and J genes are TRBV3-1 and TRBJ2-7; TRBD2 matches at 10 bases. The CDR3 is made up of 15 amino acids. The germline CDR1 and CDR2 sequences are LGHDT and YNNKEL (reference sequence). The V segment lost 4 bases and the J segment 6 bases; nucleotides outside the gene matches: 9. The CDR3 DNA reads TGTGCCAGCAGCCCCTTCAGCGGGAGGGCCGCCGAGCAGTACTTC. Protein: CASSPFSGRAAEQYF.

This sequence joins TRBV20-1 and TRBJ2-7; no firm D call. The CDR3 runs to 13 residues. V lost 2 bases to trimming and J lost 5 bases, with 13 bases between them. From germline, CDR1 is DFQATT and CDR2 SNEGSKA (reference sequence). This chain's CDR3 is CSARIDLSDEQYF. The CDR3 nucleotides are TGCAGTGCTAGAATAGATTTGAGCGACGAGCAGTACTTC.

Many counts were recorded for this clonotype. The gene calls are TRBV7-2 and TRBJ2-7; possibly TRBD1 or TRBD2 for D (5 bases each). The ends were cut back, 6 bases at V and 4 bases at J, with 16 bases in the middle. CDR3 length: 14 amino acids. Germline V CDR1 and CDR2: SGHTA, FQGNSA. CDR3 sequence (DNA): TGTGCCAGCAGACCAACGGGACGGGTTTACGAGCAGTACTTC. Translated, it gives CASRPTGRVYEQYF. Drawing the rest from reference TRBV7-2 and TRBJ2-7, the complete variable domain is GAGVSQSPSNKVTEKGKDVELRCDPISGHTALYWYRQSLGQGLEFLIYFQGNSAPDKSGLPSDRFSAERTGGSVSTLTIQRTQQEDSAVYLCASRPTGRVYEQYFGPGTRLTVT.

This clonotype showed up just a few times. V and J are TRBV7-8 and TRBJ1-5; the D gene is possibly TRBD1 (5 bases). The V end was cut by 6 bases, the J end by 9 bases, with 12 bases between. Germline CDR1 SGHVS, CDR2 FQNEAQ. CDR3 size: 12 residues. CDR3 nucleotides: TGTGCCAGCAGTTGGCAGGGCAGGCCCCAGCATTTT. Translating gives CASSWQGRPQHF. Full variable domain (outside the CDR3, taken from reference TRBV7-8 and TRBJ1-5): GAGVSQSPRYKVAKRGQDVALRCDPISGHVSLFWYQQALGQGPEFLTYFQNEAQLDKSGLPSDRFFAERPEGSVSTLKIQRTQQEDSAVYLCASSWQGRPQHFGDGTRLSIL.

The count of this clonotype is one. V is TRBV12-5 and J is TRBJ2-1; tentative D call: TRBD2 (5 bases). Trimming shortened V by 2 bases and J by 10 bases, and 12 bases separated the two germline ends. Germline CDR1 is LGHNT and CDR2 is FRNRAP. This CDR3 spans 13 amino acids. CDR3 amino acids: CASGLWLRGEQFF. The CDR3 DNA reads TGTGCTAGTGGTTTGTGGCTTCGCGGGGAGCAGTTCTTC.

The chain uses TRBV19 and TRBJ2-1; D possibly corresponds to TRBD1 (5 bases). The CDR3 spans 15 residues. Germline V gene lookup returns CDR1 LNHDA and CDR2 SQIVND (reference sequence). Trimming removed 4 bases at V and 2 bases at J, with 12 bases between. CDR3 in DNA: TGTGCCAGTAGTACAGCCGACAGAACCTACAATGAGCAGTTCTTC. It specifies CASSTADRTYNEQFF.

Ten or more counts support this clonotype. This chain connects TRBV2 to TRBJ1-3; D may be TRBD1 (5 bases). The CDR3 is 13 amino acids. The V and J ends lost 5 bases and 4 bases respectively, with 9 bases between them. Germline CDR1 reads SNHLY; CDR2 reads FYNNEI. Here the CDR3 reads CASSLRDGNTIYF. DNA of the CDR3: TGTGCCAGCAGTCTCCGGGACGGAAACACCATATATTTT.

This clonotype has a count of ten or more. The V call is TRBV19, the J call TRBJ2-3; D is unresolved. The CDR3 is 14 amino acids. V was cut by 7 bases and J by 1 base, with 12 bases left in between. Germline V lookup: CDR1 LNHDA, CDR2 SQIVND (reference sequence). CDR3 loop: CASTQLQGTDTQYF. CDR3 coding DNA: TGTGCCAGTACTCAACTTCAAGGCACAGATACGCAGTATTTT. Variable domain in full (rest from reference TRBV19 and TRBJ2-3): DGGITQSPKYLFRKEGQNVTLSCEQNLNHDAMYWYRQDPGQGLRLIYYSQIVNDFQKGDIAEGYSVSREKKESFPLTVTSAQKNPTAFYLCASTQLQGTDTQYFGPGTRLTVL.

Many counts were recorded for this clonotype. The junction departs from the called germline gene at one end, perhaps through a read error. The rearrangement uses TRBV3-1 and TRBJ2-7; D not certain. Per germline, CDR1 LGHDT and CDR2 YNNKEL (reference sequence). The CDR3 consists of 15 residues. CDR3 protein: CASSQEIIPFYEQYF. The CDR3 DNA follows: TGTGCCAGCAGTCAAGAAATAATACCATTCTACGAGCAGTACTTC.

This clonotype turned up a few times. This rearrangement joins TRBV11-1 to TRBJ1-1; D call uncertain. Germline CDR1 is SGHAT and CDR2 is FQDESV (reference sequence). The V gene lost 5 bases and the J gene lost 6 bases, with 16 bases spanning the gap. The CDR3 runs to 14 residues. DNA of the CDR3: TGTGCCAGCAGCGTAAATCCCCAGGTCCCTGAAGCTTTCTTT. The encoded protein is CASSVNPQVPEAFF.